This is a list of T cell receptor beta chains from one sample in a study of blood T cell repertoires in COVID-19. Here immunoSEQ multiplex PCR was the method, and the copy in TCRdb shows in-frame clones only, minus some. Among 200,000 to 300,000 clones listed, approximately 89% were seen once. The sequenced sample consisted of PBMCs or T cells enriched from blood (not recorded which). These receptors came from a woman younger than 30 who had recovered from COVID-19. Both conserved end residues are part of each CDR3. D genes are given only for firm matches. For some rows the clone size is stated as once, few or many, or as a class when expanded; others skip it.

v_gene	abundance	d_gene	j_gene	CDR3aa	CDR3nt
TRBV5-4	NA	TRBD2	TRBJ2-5	CASSDLLAGEWETQYF	TGTGCCAGCAGCGACCTACTAGCGGGAGAATGGGAGACCCAGTACTTC
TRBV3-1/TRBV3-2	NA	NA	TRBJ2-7	CASSQDPGGPHEQYF	TGTGCCAGCAGCCAAGATCCCGGGGGACCCCACGAGCAGTACTTC
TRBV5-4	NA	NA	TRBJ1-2	CASSLYTNYGYTF	TGTGCCAGCAGCTTGTACACGAACTATGGCTACACCTTC
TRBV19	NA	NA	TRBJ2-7	CASSIAGGVEQYF	TGTGCCAGTAGTATAGCGGGGGGCGTCGAGCAGTACTTC
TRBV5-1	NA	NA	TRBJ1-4	CASSSTGSVEKLFF	TGCGCCAGCAGCTCTACAGGGAGTGTTGAAAAACTGTTTTTT
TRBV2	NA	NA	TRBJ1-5	CASSASTGANQPQHF	TGTGCCAGCAGTGCTTCGACAGGCGCCAATCAGCCCCAGCATTTT
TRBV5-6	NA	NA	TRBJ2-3	CASSPLVLGARTDTQYF	TGTGCCAGCAGCCCCCTTGTCTTGGGAGCCCGAACAGATACGCAGTATTTT
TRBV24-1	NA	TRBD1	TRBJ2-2	CATSDSDRGRAGELFF	TGTGCCACCAGTGATTCCGACAGGGGGCGCGCCGGGGAGCTGTTTTTT
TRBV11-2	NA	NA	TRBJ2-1	CASSLDSLESDEQFF	TGTGCCAGCAGCTTAGACTCCTTGGAGTCCGATGAGCAGTTCTTC
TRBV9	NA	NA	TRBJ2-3	CASSAFGGSTDTQYF	TGTGCCAGCAGCGCCTTTGGCGGGAGCACAGATACGCAGTATTTT
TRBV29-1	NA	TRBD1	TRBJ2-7	CSGGTGGTGGEQYF	TGCAGCGGTGGAACAGGGGGCACGGGGGGCGAGCAGTACTTC
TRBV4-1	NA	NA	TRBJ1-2	CASSQDFTAGYGYTF	TGCGCCAGCAGCCAAGATTTCACCGCCGGCTATGGCTACACCTTC
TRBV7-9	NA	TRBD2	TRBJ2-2	CASSPLAGATAGELFF	TGTGCCAGCAGCCCACTAGCGGGAGCCACCGCCGGGGAGCTGTTTTTT
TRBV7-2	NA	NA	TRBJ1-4	CASSLTGLSGEKLFF	TGTGCCAGCAGCTTAACGGGACTCTCGGGTGAAAAACTGTTTTTT
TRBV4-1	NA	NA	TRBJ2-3	CASSQVPLGPHTDTQYF	TGCGCCAGCAGCCAGGTACCCCTAGGCCCCCACACAGATACGCAGTATTTT
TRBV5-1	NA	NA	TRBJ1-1	CASSLGYSTSEAFF	TGCGCCAGCAGCTTGGGGTACAGTACATCGGAAGCTTTCTTT
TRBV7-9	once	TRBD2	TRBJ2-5	CASSLMGGGAETQYF	TGTGCCAGCAGCTTAATGGGCGGGGGGGCTGAGACCCAGTACTTC
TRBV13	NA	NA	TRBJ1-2	CASSSQGHGYTF	TGTGCCAGCAGCTCACAGGGTCATGGCTACACCTTC
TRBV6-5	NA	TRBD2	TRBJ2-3	CASSRLAGDTDTQYF	TGTGCCAGCAGCAGGCTAGCGGGGGACACAGATACGCAGTATTTT
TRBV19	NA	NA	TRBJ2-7	CASSHPGRAPYEQYF	TGTGCCAGTAGCCACCCGGGCAGGGCGCCCTACGAGCAGTACTTC
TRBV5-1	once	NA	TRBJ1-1	CASSLDGQSGTEAFF	TGCGCCAGCAGCTTGGATGGCCAGTCAGGGACTGAAGCTTTCTTT
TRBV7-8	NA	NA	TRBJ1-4	CASSEAPRRNNEKLFF	TGTGCCAGCAGCGAAGCGCCCCGCAGAAATAATGAAAAACTGTTTTTT
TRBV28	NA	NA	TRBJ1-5	CASGDGSNQPQHF	TGTGCCAGCGGAGATGGTAGCAATCAGCCCCAGCATTTT
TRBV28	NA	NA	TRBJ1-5	CASSKIQVSLTSNQPQHF	TGTGCCAGCAGCAAAATACAGGTTTCCCTCACTAGCAATCAGCCCCAGCATTTT